The clone carrying this TCR beta chain was detected once. The sample is drawn from a study of blood T cell repertoires in COVID-19. This CDR3 is built from 14 residues. Germline-derived CDR1 and CDR2 are SEHNR and FQNEAQ (reference sequence). V was clipped by 3 bases and J by 10 bases; unmatched bases: 6. The protocol was immunoSEQ multiplex PCR, while the TCRdb copy is restricted to in-frame clones and leaves out a portion. This repertoire shows 130,000 to 150,000 clones, 70% to 90% found once; its top ten account for 6.5% to 9.5%. V gene TRBV7-9 combines with J gene TRBJ2-1, with 10 bases matching TRBD2. The sequenced sample was peripheral blood. The sequence was collected from a woman aged 60 to 75 with COVID-19, enrolled during active disease. The CDR3: CASSLGLAKKEQFF. Here the CDR3 DNA reads TGTGCCAGCAGCTTGGGACTAGCGAAGAAAGAGCAGTTCTTC.